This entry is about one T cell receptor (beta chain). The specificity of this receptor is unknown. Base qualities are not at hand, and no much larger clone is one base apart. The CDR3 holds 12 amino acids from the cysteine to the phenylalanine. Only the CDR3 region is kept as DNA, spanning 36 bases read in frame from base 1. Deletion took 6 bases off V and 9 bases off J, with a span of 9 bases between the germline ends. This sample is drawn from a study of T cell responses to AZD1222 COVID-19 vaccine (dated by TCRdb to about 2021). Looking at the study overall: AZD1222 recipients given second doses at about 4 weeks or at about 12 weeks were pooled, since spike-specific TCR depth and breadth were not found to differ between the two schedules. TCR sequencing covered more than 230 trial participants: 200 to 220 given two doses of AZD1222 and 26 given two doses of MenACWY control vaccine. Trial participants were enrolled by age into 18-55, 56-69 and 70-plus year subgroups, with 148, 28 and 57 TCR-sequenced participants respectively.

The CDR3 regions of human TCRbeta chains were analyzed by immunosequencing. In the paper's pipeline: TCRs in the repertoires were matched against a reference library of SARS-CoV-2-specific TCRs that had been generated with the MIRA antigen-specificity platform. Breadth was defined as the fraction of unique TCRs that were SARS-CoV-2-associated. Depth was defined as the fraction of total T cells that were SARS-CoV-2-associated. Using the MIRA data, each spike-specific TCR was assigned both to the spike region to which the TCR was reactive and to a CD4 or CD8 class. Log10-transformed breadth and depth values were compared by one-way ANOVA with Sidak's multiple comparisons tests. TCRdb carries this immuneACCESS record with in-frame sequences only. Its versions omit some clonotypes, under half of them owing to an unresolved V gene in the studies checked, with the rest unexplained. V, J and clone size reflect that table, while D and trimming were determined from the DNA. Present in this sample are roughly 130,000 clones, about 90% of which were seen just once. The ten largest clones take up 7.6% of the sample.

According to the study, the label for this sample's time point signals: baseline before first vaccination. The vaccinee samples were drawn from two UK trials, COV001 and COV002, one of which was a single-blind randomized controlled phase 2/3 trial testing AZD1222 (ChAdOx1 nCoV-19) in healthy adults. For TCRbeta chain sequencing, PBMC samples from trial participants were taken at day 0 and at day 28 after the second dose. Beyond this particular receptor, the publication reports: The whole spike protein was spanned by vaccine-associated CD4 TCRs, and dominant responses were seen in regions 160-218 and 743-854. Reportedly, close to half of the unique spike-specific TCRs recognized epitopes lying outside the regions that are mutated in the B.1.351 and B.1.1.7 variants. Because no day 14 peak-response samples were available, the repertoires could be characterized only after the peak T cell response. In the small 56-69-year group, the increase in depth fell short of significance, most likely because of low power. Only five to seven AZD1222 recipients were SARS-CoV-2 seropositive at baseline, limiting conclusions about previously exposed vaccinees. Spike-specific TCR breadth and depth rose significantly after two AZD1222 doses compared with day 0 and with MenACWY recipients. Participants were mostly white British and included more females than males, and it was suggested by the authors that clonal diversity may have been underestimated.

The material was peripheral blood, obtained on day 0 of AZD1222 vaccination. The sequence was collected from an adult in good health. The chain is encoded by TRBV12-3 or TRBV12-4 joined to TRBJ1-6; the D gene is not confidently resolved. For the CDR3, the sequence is CASSPRGSPLHF. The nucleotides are TGTGCCAGCAGCCCACGCGGTTCACCCCTCCACTTT.